Below are 23 T cell receptor beta chains sequenced from a single sample in a study of T-cell memory formation after mild COVID-19 (dated by TCRdb to 2020 to 2023). Libraries were made using 5' RACE. Instrument on record: Illumina NovaSeq 6000. Starting from the raw public reads, TCRdb applied fastp trimming at Q25, assembled clones with MiXCR and retained in-frame beta chains. Each entry is one CDR3 protein sequence, shown with its most common DNA and genes. Here the sample has roughly 350,000 distinct CDR3 sequences; over 25% occur a single time. The biggest ten clones account for roughly 13% of the sample. What was sequenced was PBMCs or a T cell subset sorted from them (not recorded which). The receptors here all came from an adult woman who had mild COVID-19 (a few samples of this study predate the infection). The sample titles of this study are shuffled in the database, so cell type and time point are left out; the donor was told from shared clones.

V gene TRBV4-2 combines with J gene TRBJ2-3; TRBD2 is a possible D gene (7 bases). From germline, CDR1 is LGHNA and CDR2 YNFKEQ. V dropped 1 base and J dropped 4 bases, with 21 bases sitting between them. The CDR3 has 18 amino acids. As DNA, the CDR3 is TGTGCCAGCAGCCAAGGTCCTGGGTACCGGGGGGCGGCAGATACGCAGTATTTT. It is translated as CASSQGPGYRGAADTQYF.

The chain employs TRBV6-5 and TRBJ2-1; TRBD2 aligns across 9 bases. The CDR3 spans 16 residues. J gave up 10 bases and V 0 bases, and 10 bases lay outside the gene matches. Germline CDR1 and CDR2: MNHEY and SVGAGI. DNA of the CDR3: TGTGCCAGCAGTTACTCTACTTTTAGCGGGAGATCCGAGCAGTTCTTC. The encoded protein is CASSYSTFSGRSEQFF.

This clonotype was detected only a few times. The chain links TRBV7-9 to TRBJ1-2; D unresolved. This CDR3 spans 15 amino acids. The germline gives CDR1 SEHNR, CDR2 FQNEAQ (reference sequence). The V end lost 2 bases, the J end lost 4 bases, and 14 bases lay between the germline ends. This CDR3 reads CASSLSGMIFYGYTF. The CDR3 DNA reads as TGTGCCAGCAGCTTAAGTGGCATGATATTCTATGGCTACACCTTC.

The chain carries TRBV7-9 and TRBJ1-1; D gene ambiguous. Trimming stripped 3 bases from V and 4 bases from J, with 18 bases between. This CDR3 contains 16 residues. Germline CDR1 and CDR2: SEHNR and FQNEAQ (reference sequence). The CDR3 region is CASSFSAGRALTEAFF. The CDR3 nucleotides read TGTGCCAGCAGCTTTTCGGCGGGCAGAGCCCTCACTGAAGCTTTCTTT.

This chain links TRBV18 with TRBJ2-7; D remains unclear. Trimming cost V 6 bases and J 5 bases, with 11 bases left between them. Per germline, CDR1 KGHSH and CDR2 LQKENI. The CDR3 has 12 residues. The CDR3, as DNA: TGTGCCAGCTCGCCGGTCGGACACGAGCAGTACTTC. Amino acids: CASSPVGHEQYF.

The chain recombines TRBV12-3 or TRBV12-4 with TRBJ1-2, with 7 bases aligning to TRBD1. This CDR3 region has 15 residues. Trimming at V came to 1 base and at J to 4 bases, leaving 6 bases not matched to a gene. The CDR3 sequence is CASSLVGQNIYGYTF. The DNA for the CDR3 is TGTGCCAGCAGTTTAGTGGGACAGAATATCTATGGCTACACCTTC.

At least ten counts were recorded for this clonotype. This chain uses TRBV5-1 with TRBJ2-3; D is undetermined. Germline assignment: CDR1 SGHRS and CDR2 YFSETQ. V was cut by 2 bases and J by 0 bases, with 10 bases left in between. The CDR3 spans 15 residues. The CDR3 DNA follows: TGCGCCAGCAGCTTCCGTGAGCGAAGCACAGATACGCAGTATTTT. This gives the protein CASSFRERSTDTQYF.

The chain recombines TRBV20-1 with TRBJ2-7, with 8 bases that match TRBD2. V lost 3 bases and J lost 7; bases outside the gene matches: 14. CDR1 is DFQATT, CDR2 SNEGSKA, per germline (reference sequence). This CDR3 has 15 residues. The CDR3 DNA reads as TGCAGTGCTAGTTTGCCCGGGGGGGCTCTTCGAGAGCAGTACTTC. It specifies CSASLPGGALREQYF.

The chain combines TRBV5-5 with TRBJ2-2; TRBD1 might be the D (6 bases). Trimming removed 4 bases at V and 1 base at J, with 8 bases between. This CDR3 has 14 amino acids. Germline V CDR1 and CDR2: SGHKS, YYEKEE (reference sequence). The CDR3 loop is CASSKGQNTGELFF. The CDR3 DNA is TGTGCCAGCAGCAAGGGACAGAACACCGGGGAGCTGTTTTTT.

The rearrangement links TRBV4-1 to TRBJ2-5, with TRBD2 matching over 7 bases. Germline CDR1 is MGHRA and CDR2 is YSYEKL. This CDR3 has 14 amino acids. The J segment lost 7 bases and the V segment lost 0 bases, leaving 5 bases of the junction unmatched. The CDR3 protein is CASSQESGGGTQYF. Written as DNA, the CDR3 is TGCGCCAGCAGCCAAGAGTCGGGGGGAGGGACCCAGTACTTC.

The chain recombines TRBV20-1 with TRBJ2-5; 7 bases match TRBD1. The V gene's germline CDR1 is DFQATT and CDR2 SNEGSKA (reference sequence). V lost 4 bases and J lost 5; bases outside the gene matches: 7. The CDR3 length is 13 residues. As DNA, the CDR3 is TGCAGTGCTATCCGACAGGGTGAGGAGACCCAGTACTTC. This sequence encodes CSAIRQGEETQYF.

This clonotype was found a few times. The chain joins TRBV6-5 to TRBJ2-1, with 8 bases that match TRBD2. The ends lost 7 bases at V and 4 bases at J; junction bases unmatched: 9. Per the germline V gene, CDR1 is MNHEY and CDR2 is SVGAGI. The CDR3 is 15 residues long. The CDR3 loop reads CASMERVAGYNEQFF. The DNA for the CDR3 is TGTGCCAGCATGGAAAGGGTAGCGGGGTACAATGAGCAGTTCTTC.

The chain recombines TRBV4-1 with TRBJ1-2; tentatively, D is TRBD1 (5 bases). Germline-derived CDR1 and CDR2 are MGHRA and YSYEKL. The ends were cut back, 2 bases at V and 3 bases at J, with 16 bases in the middle. The CDR3 is 16 amino acids. The CDR3 DNA sequence: TGCGCCAGCAGCCAACTCCAGGGAATAAGTGACTATGGCTACACCTTC. This encodes CASSQLQGISDYGYTF.

The chain recombines TRBV24-1 with TRBJ2-7; D assignment may be TRBD1 or TRBD2 (5 bases each). The CDR3 is made up of 15 amino acids. Germline CDR1 is KGHDR and CDR2 is SFDVKD. V was trimmed by 4 bases and J by 3 bases, leaving 15 bases between them. The CDR3 DNA reads as TGTGCCACCAGTGACAACCGGGGACCGGACTACGAGCAGTACTTC. The encoded protein is CATSDNRGPDYEQYF.

This sequence joins TRBV7-9 and TRBJ2-1; D might be TRBD1 (6 bases). V lost 5 bases and J lost 10, with 18 bases in between. This CDR3 comprises 14 residues. CDR1 is SEHNR, CDR2 FQNEAQ, per germline (reference sequence). The CDR3 sequence: CASSPSKGVGEQFF. DNA for the CDR3: TGTGCCAGCAGCCCAAGCAAGGGGGTTGGCGAGCAGTTCTTC.

This clonotype appeared many times. The chain joins TRBV5-1 to TRBJ1-1, with D tentatively TRBD1 (5 bases). The V gene's germline CDR1 is SGHRS and CDR2 YFSETQ. This CDR3 has 14 residues. Trimming took 3 bases from V and 1 from J, leaving 10 bases between them. In DNA form, the CDR3 reads TGCGCCAGCAGCTACGACGGGGGGAACACTGAAGCTTTCTTT. Its translation: CASSYDGGNTEAFF.

This clonotype has a handful of counts. V usage is TRBV20-1 and J usage is TRBJ1-5; D may be TRBD1 (5 bases). V lost 0 bases and J 2 bases, leaving 14 bases between the germline ends. CDR1 is DFQATT and CDR2 is SNEGSKA in the germline V gene (reference sequence). This CDR3 is 16 amino acids long. For the CDR3, the DNA is TGCAGTGCTAGAGAGGGGGGGTTTTTGCGCAATCAGCCCCAGCATTTT. The encoded protein is CSAREGGFLRNQPQHF.

In DNA form, the CDR3 reads TGTGCCACCAGCATGACAGGGGGAGATACGCAGTATTTT. Protein product: CATSMTGGDTQYF. The V gene is TRBV15, the J gene TRBJ2-3, with 9 bases fitting TRBD1. After removal of 4 bases from V and 5 bases from J, the junction contained 1 base not matched to a gene. The V gene's germline CDR1 is LNHNV and CDR2 YYDKDF (reference sequence). The CDR3 has 13 amino acids.

This clonotype appeared a few times. The DNA of the CDR3 is TGTGCCAGCAGTTATGCGCAGGGCCGCAGGGGGTCTGAAGCTTTCTTT. Translation: CASSYAQGRRGSEAFF. The chain couples TRBV6-5 to TRBJ1-1; 7 nucleotides agree with TRBD1. CDR1 is MNHEY and CDR2 is SVGAGI in the germline V gene. The CDR3 length is 16 residues. Trimming removed 3 bases from V and 6 bases from J; junction bases left unmatched: 13.

This clonotype was observed many times. The chain couples TRBV10-3 to TRBJ1-5; TRBD1 is a possible D gene (6 bases). Deletions cut 4 bases from V and 0 bases from J, with 10 bases between. Looked up from germline, CDR1 is ENHRY and CDR2 is SYGVKD. CDR3 length: 15 residues. The DNA for the CDR3 is TGTGCCATCAGTGGACCAGGGGATAGCAATCAGCCCCAGCATTTT. This gives the protein CAISGPGDSNQPQHF.

V gene TRBV18 combines with J gene TRBJ2-7; D possibly corresponds to TRBD2 (5 bases). The CDR3 is made up of 12 amino acids. CDR1 and CDR2 from the germline V gene are KGHSH and LQKENI. V lost 3 bases and J 5 bases, leaving 8 bases between the germline ends. CDR3 coding DNA: TGTGCCAGCTCACCCTCCGGGAACGAGCAGTACTTC. Amino acids: CASSPSGNEQYF.

This clonotype was detected only a few times. The chain uses TRBV29-1 and TRBJ2-5; 13 bases fit TRBD2. CDR1 and CDR2 from the germline V gene are SQVTM and ANQGSEA. The CDR3 has 13 residues. V dropped 6 bases and J dropped 7; count of bases not matched to a gene: 5. The CDR3 here is CSVPGLAGMTQYF. For the CDR3, the DNA is TGCAGCGTGCCGGGACTAGCGGGGATGACCCAGTACTTC.

Only a few counts were recorded for this clonotype. This sequence joins TRBV10-3 and TRBJ2-2; TRBD2 is a possible D gene (6 bases). The CDR3 sequence is 16 residues long. Trimming cost V 4 bases and J 5 bases, with 17 bases left between them. Germline V gives CDR1 ENHRY, CDR2 SYGVKD. The CDR3 bases are TGTGCCATCAGTGGGGGGGACCTCCTTAGGACCGGGGAGCTGTTTTTT. This codes for CAISGGDLLRTGELFF.